These 23 T cell receptor beta chains were all obtained from the same sample, sequenced in a study of T cells after yellow fever vaccination. TCRdb analysed the 5' RACE reads with MiXCR anew, one entry per CDR3 protein. The table lists some 350,000 distinct CDR3 sequences, roughly 4.3% of them singletons. Sequences were derived from PBMCs, sampled 5 days after the yellow fever booster vaccination. Every receptor here comes from a young man who received the YFV17D yellow fever vaccine.

This clonotype showed up just a few times. The chain recombines TRBV7-9 with TRBJ1-5; D gene ambiguous. The germline V and J ends were trimmed by 5 bases and 4 bases, with 12 bases remaining between them. Germline CDR1 reads SEHNR; CDR2 reads FQNEAQ (reference sequence). This CDR3 is 14 amino acids long. The CDR3 is CASSPRGENQPQHF. In nucleotides, the CDR3 is TGTGCCAGCAGCCCCCGTGGGGAAAATCAGCCCCAGCATTTT. Complete variable domain (other parts from reference TRBV7-9 and TRBJ1-5): DTGVSQNPRHKITKRGQNVTFRCDPISEHNRLYWYRQTLGQGPEFLTYFQNEAQLEKSRLLSDRFSAERPKGSFSTLEIQRTEQGDSAMYLCASSPRGENQPQHFGDGTRLSIL.

This clonotype occurred a few times. J is TRBJ1-3 and V is TRBV7-6; D might be TRBD1 (5 bases). In germline, CDR1 is SGHVS, CDR2 FNYEAQ. V dropped 3 bases and J dropped 1 base, with 13 bases sitting between them. There are 16 residues in the CDR3. In DNA, the CDR3 is TGTGCCAGCAGCTTGTTAGCTGGGACTTCTGGAAACACCATATATTTT. It is translated as CASSLLAGTSGNTIYF.

The sample holds a few counts of this clonotype. This chain uses TRBV5-5 with TRBJ2-5; D gene uncertain. Trimming removed 1 base from V and 1 base from J, with 8 bases in between. The germline V gene has CDR1 SGHKS and CDR2 YYEKEE (reference sequence). The CDR3 has 14 amino acids. CDR3 amino acids: CASSLSRFQETQYF. The DNA of the CDR3 is TGTGCCAGCAGCTTGAGTAGGTTCCAAGAGACCCAGTACTTC. The full variable domain, rest sourced from reference TRBV5-5 and TRBJ2-5, is DAGVTQSPTHLIKTRGQQVTLRCSPISGHKSVSWYQQVLGQGPQFIFQYYEKEERGRGNFPDRFSARQFPNYSSELNVNALLLGDSALYLCASSLSRFQETQYFGPGTRLLVL.

Many counts were recorded for this clonotype. This CDR3 is CASSLTGRGGPQETQYF. CDR3 coding DNA: TGCGCCAGCAGCTTGACGGGCCGCGGGGGGCCCCAAGAGACCCAGTACTTC. The chain joins TRBV5-1 to TRBJ2-5; 8 nucleotides line up with TRBD2. CDR3 length equals 17 residues. The germline gives CDR1 SGHRS, CDR2 YFSETQ. V lost 1 base to trimming and J lost 1 base; unmatched junction nucleotides: 9.

The rearrangement links TRBV16 to TRBJ1-1; D remains ambiguous. The CDR3 totals 13 residues. V gave up 3 bases and J gave up 1 base, with 6 bases separating them. Looked up from germline, CDR1 is KGHSY and CDR2 is FQNENV. CDR3 protein: CASSQYRNTEAFF. As DNA, the CDR3 is TGTGCCAGCAGCCAGTACCGGAACACTGAAGCTTTCTTT.

The table lists this clonotype with a count of one. CDR3 sequence (DNA): TGCGCCAGCAGCCATGTGGGGGGCTACACCTTC. The encoded protein is CASSHVGGYTF. The chain couples TRBV4-1 to TRBJ1-2; D call uncertain. With 3 bases removed from V and 8 bases from J, the gap between germline ends came to 7 bases. This CDR3 comprises 11 residues. The germline V gene encodes CDR1 MGHRA and CDR2 YSYEKL.

At least ten counts were recorded for this clonotype. The chain couples TRBV7-8 to TRBJ2-1, with D possibly TRBD2 on 6 matching bases. Trimming took off 5 bases at V and 10 bases at J, with 12 bases between the two ends. CDR3 length: 12 residues. The germline CDR1 and CDR2 sequences are SGHVS and FQNEAQ. DNA for the CDR3: TGTGCCAGCAGCGCCCCTCTAGCGGAGCAGTTCTTC. This sequence encodes CASSAPLAEQFF.

CDR3 nucleotide sequence: TGTGCCAGCAGTGAAGCTACGGGGGGCGTTATTGGTACGCAGTATTTT. It encodes CASSEATGGVIGTQYF. The gene calls are TRBV2 and TRBJ2-3, with a tentative D call TRBD2 (7 bases). CDR1 is SNHLY and CDR2 is FYNNEI in the germline V gene. The ends were cut back, 0 bases at V and 8 bases at J, with 18 bases in the middle. CDR3 length equals 16 residues.

This clonotype was counted between two and nine times. V is TRBV3-1 and J is TRBJ1-6; a weak D match, TRBD1 (5 bases). Germline V gene lookup returns CDR1 LGHDT and CDR2 YNNKEL (reference sequence). Trimming pared 5 bases from V and 6 bases from J, leaving 14 bases between. CDR3 length: 15 amino acids. DNA for the CDR3: TGTGCCAGCAGCTTCGCCGGGACGGTTAATTCACCCCTCCACTTT. It is translated as CASSFAGTVNSPLHF.

The CDR3 nucleotides read TGCGCCAGCAGCCCGGCAGGGACAGACTCCTACGAGCAGTACTTC. Translated: CASSPAGTDSYEQYF. The chain joins TRBV5-1 to TRBJ2-7, with 7 bases that match TRBD1. This CDR3 contains 15 residues. Germline CDR1 SGHRS, CDR2 YFSETQ. J lost 0 bases, V lost 4 bases, and 7 bases had no gene match.

This clonotype came up a few times. V is TRBV5-1 and J is TRBJ2-6; D unresolved. CDR1 and CDR2 from the germline V gene are SGHRS and YFSETQ. The CDR3 loop spans 16 amino acids. With 4 bases removed from V and 4 bases from J, the gap between germline ends came to 15 bases. CDR3 sequence (DNA): TGCGCCAGCAGCCCCCCCCCGGGCCTCGGGGCCAACGTCCTGACTTTC. This translates into CASSPPPGLGANVLTF.

The chain joins TRBV7-6 to TRBJ2-1; perhaps D is TRBD1 or TRBD2 (6 bases each). From germline, CDR1 is SGHVS and CDR2 FNYEAQ. The length of the CDR3 is 13 residues. V gave up 5 bases and J gave up 8 bases, with 13 bases separating them. CDR3 sequence (DNA): TGTGCCAGCAGCAGACCCGGGGGCGATGAGCAGTTCTTC. Translating gives CASSRPGGDEQFF.

V gene TRBV14 combines with J gene TRBJ2-1, with TRBD1 identical over 7 bases. This CDR3 is built from 15 residues. CDR1 and CDR2 from the germline V gene are SGHDN and FVKESK. V dropped 3 bases and J dropped 7; count of bases not matched to a gene: 9. The chain's CDR3 is CASSHNQGEKNEQFF. The CDR3 DNA is TGTGCCAGCAGCCATAATCAGGGGGAGAAGAATGAGCAGTTCTTC.

The rearrangement links TRBV11-2 to TRBJ1-3, with D possibly TRBD1 on 6 matching bases. V was trimmed by 5 bases and J by 3 bases, leaving 14 bases between them. The CDR3 has 15 amino acids. The germline V gene has CDR1 SGHAT and CDR2 FQNNGV. The CDR3 nucleotides are TGTGCCAGCAGCCTCGGGGGGGCTTATGGAAACACCATATATTTT. Translating gives CASSLGGAYGNTIYF.

This chain connects TRBV30 to TRBJ1-5; 8 nucleotides match TRBD1. The junction had 6 bases not matched to a gene; V was cut back by 4 bases and J by 4 bases. CDR1 is GTSNPN and CDR2 is SVGIG in the germline V gene (reference sequence). This CDR3 spans 14 amino acids. For the CDR3, the DNA is TGTGCCTGGAATACCGGGACAGGTAATCAGCCCCAGCATTTT. Its protein product is CAWNTGTGNQPQHF.

This clonotype was seen a handful of times. The gene calls are TRBV12-3 or TRBV12-4 and TRBJ2-5; D call uncertain. This CDR3 comprises 13 residues. The V end was cut by 6 bases, the J end by 5 bases, with 13 bases between. Written as DNA, the CDR3 is TGTGCCAGCAGCCACTCCGGTGTCGAGACCCAGTACTTC. It is translated as CASSHSGVETQYF.

This clonotype appeared many times. The chain links TRBV7-9 to TRBJ2-3, with 8 nucleotides matching TRBD1. The CDR3 runs 15 residues. Germline lookup yields CDR1 SEHNR and CDR2 FQNEAQ (reference sequence). After removal of 8 bases from V and 8 bases from J, the junction contained 15 bases not matched to a gene. The DNA for the CDR3 is TGTGCCAGCGGAGACAGGGGAGGTTTTAGCGGTACGCAGTATTTT. Amino acid sequence: CASGDRGGFSGTQYF.

There are a few counts of this clonotype. J is TRBJ2-1 and V is TRBV20-1; the match to TRBD1 covers 7 bases. The J segment lost 5 bases and the V segment lost 1 base, leaving 14 bases of the junction unmatched. Germline assignment: CDR1 DFQATT and CDR2 SNEGSKA (reference sequence). The CDR3 contains 17 residues. CDR3 amino acids: CSARVVTGVSYHNEQFF. The CDR3 DNA reads as TGCAGTGCTAGAGTTGTAACAGGGGTTTCTTACCACAATGAGCAGTTCTTC.

Many counts were recorded for this clonotype. The chain carries TRBV29-1 and TRBJ1-1, with D perhaps TRBD1 (6 bases). V was trimmed by 4 bases and J by 10 bases, leaving 13 bases between them. The CDR3 runs 11 residues. In germline, CDR1 is SQVTM, CDR2 ANQGSEA. The CDR3 DNA follows: TGCAGCGTTGCCAACAGGGAGGGAGCTTTCTTT. Protein sequence: CSVANREGAFF.

The gene calls are TRBV12-3 or TRBV12-4 and TRBJ2-1, with TRBD1 identical over 9 bases. Trimming at V came to 5 bases and at J to 6 bases, leaving 2 bases not matched to a gene. The CDR3 sequence is 13 residues long. The CDR3 DNA is TGTGCCAGCAGTAGGACAGGGGCCAATGAGCAGTTCTTC. This gives the protein CASSRTGANEQFF.

This clonotype was counted only a few times. The rearrangement joins TRBV10-3 to TRBJ2-3; maybe TRBD2 (7 bases). CDR1 is ENHRY and CDR2 is SYGVKD in the germline V gene. The CDR3 extends over 14 amino acids. Trimming shortened V by 9 bases and J by 2 bases, and 15 bases separated the two germline ends. The CDR3 DNA reads TGTGCCATTCACAGAGGGGGGGACACAGATACGCAGTATTTT. It encodes CAIHRGGDTDTQYF.

This clonotype appeared a few times. In DNA, the CDR3 is TGTGCCAGCAGTTCCCTATCGGCGGGGCCCCTCACAGATACGCAGTATTTT. This codes for CASSSLSAGPLTDTQYF. The rearrangement uses TRBV6-2 or TRBV6-3 and TRBJ2-3, with D maybe TRBD2 (6 bases). The CDR3 runs to 17 residues. The germline CDR1 and CDR2 sequences are MNHEY and SVGEGT. Deletions cut 4 bases from V and 2 bases from J, with 19 bases between.

This clonotype was counted between two and nine times. The chain joins TRBV5-1 to TRBJ2-3; the match to TRBD2 covers 10 bases. CDR1 is SGHRS and CDR2 is YFSETQ in the germline V gene. The V gene end was trimmed by 2 bases and the J gene end by 8 bases; junction bases not matched to a gene: 11. The CDR3 length is 16 residues. The CDR3 DNA sequence: TGCGCCAGCAGCTTAATAGCGGGGGGACGCGGCAGTACGCAGTATTTT. It specifies CASSLIAGGRGSTQYF.